This TCR beta chain was captured by sequencing in a study of T cell responses to AZD1222 COVID-19 vaccine. Study-wide results and limits: Along spike, vaccine-associated CD4 TCRs were found throughout, with dominance at 160-218 and 743-854. The sample set comprised mostly white British donors with more females, and clonal diversity was possibly underestimated. Just 5 or 6 AZD1222 recipients tested seropositive at baseline.

Comments on this clone: Its antigen is not known.

Looked up from germline, CDR1 is SGHAT and CDR2 is FQNNGV. V lost 5 bases and J lost 2, with 19 bases in between. The CDR3 loop spans 16 amino acids. Data came from immunoSEQ multiplex PCR; TCRdb stores just in-frame clones and leaves some out. The sample gives 90,000 to 120,000 clones, roughly nine tenths of which show up once; approximately 4% is in the top ten. The rearrangement uses TRBV11-2 and TRBJ2-7, with D possibly being TRBD1 or TRBD2 (5 bases each). The sequence was collected from an adult in good health. The source material was peripheral blood, sampled on day 0 of AZD1222 vaccination. The CDR3 DNA reads as TGTGCCAGCAGCCGTCTTAGGGAGTGGGGCCCCTACGAGCAGTACTTC. This gives the protein CASSRLREWGPYEQYF.